The 9 T cell receptor beta chains below all came from one sample that was sequenced in a study of T cell responses to AZD1222 COVID-19 vaccine. Sequencing used immunoSEQ multiplex PCR; TCRdb keeps in-frame clones, though not all of them. The sample contains 95,000 to 130,000 clones, approximately 85% of which appear only once. The sample consisted of peripheral blood, taken on day 0 of MenACWY control vaccination. These receptors all come from an adult in good health.

The chain has TRBV10-3 and TRBJ1-1, with D tentatively TRBD1 (5 bases). The CDR3 spans 14 residues. CDR1 and CDR2 from the germline V gene are ENHRY and SYGVKD. Trimming shortened V by 7 bases and J by 4 bases, and 16 bases separated the two germline ends. The CDR3 protein is CAITVTPGGTEAFF. The DNA for the CDR3 is TGTGCCATCACCGTGACACCGGGGGGCACTGAAGCTTTCTTT.

This clone was counted once. V gene TRBV2 combines with J gene TRBJ2-3; 7 nucleotides line up with TRBD2. CDR1 and CDR2 (germline): SNHLY, FYNNEI. The junction had 11 bases not matched to a gene; V was cut back by 2 bases and J by 6 bases. The CDR3 loop spans 16 amino acids. This CDR3 reads CASSEPQISGWDTQYF. In DNA, the CDR3 is TGTGCCAGCAGTGAACCCCAGATTAGCGGGTGGGATACGCAGTATTTT.

The V call is TRBV15, the J call TRBJ2-3, with 8 nucleotides matching TRBD2. Per germline, CDR1 LNHNV and CDR2 YYDKDF (reference sequence). The CDR3 is 14 residues long. With V trimmed by 8 bases and J by 2 bases, 6 bases remained unmatched. The CDR3 spells CATGGAGATDTQYF. The DNA for the CDR3 is TGTGCCACCGGTGGAGCGGGGGCCACAGATACGCAGTATTTT.

This clone came up once. V and J are TRBV5-6 and TRBJ1-2; perhaps TRBD1 as D (6 bases). The CDR3 covers 17 residues. The V gene lost 3 bases and the J gene lost 4 bases, with 22 bases spanning the gap. CDR1 and CDR2 (germline): SGHDT, YYEEEE. The CDR3 DNA reads TGTGCCAGCAGCTCGAGGGGGGGCGAGCGGAGTAGCTATGGCTACACCTTC. Its translation is CASSSRGGERSSYGYTF.

The V and J genes are TRBV7-6 and TRBJ2-5; 7 positions agree with TRBD1. In germline, CDR1 is SGHVS, CDR2 FNYEAQ. Trimming took 1 base from V and 5 from J; bases not matched to a gene: 7. There are 15 residues in the CDR3. The CDR3 DNA reads TGTGCCAGCAGCTTAGTGGGACAGTTCGGGGAGACCCAGTACTTC. Protein: CASSLVGQFGETQYF.

This chain joins TRBV19 and TRBJ1-1; D is possibly TRBD1 (6 bases). The CDR3 runs to 14 residues. The V gene lost 10 bases and the J gene lost 1 base, with 16 bases spanning the gap. CDR1 LNHDA and CDR2 SQIVND come from the germline V gene (reference sequence). The CDR3 sequence: CATLNRAANTEAFF. As DNA, the CDR3 is TGTGCCACGTTGAACAGGGCGGCGAACACTGAAGCTTTCTTT.

CDR3 loop: CASSQVPGIGNTIYF. CDR3 sequence (DNA): TGTGCCAGCAGCCAAGTTCCGGGTATTGGAAACACCATATATTTT. V is TRBV4-2 and J is TRBJ1-3; D gene ambiguous. This CDR3 has 15 amino acids. CDR1 is LGHNA, CDR2 YNFKEQ, per germline. V dropped 1 base and J dropped 3 bases, with 10 bases sitting between them.

The CDR3 sequence is CASSGTSGADTQYF. DNA for the CDR3: TGTGCCAGCAGTGGGACTAGCGGGGCAGATACGCAGTATTTT. The rearrangement uses TRBV25-1 and TRBJ2-3; 12 nucleotides match TRBD2. The trim removed 4 bases at V and 4 bases at J, leaving 0 bases unmatched. CDR3 length: 14 amino acids. From germline, CDR1 is MGHDK and CDR2 SYGVNS.

The rearrangement links TRBV9 to TRBJ2-2; possibly TRBD2 for D (5 bases). Trimming pared 7 bases from V and 3 bases from J, leaving 13 bases between. Per germline, CDR1 SGDLS and CDR2 YYNGEE. This CDR3 spans 14 amino acids. CDR3 loop: CASETGIHTGELFF. For the CDR3, the DNA is TGTGCCAGCGAAACGGGGATCCACACCGGGGAGCTGTTTTTT. Using reference TRBV9 and TRBJ2-2 for the parts outside the CDR3, the full variable domain is DSGVTQTPKHLITATGQRVTLRCSPRSGDLSVYWYQQSLDQGLQFLIQYYNGEERAKGNILERFSAQQFPDLHSELNLSSLELGDSALYFCASETGIHTGELFFGEGSRLTVL.